This is a list of T cell receptor beta chains from one sample in a study of shared clonotypes between healthy human individuals. Method: immunoSEQ multiplex PCR; TCRdb's copy keeps in-frame clones and lacks some. Here the sample spans approximately 1.4 million clones, 95% to 99% being singletons. The sequencing sample was made of naive CD4+ T cells sorted from blood. These receptors all stem from a man aged 30-40 years in good health. CDR3s include the opening cysteine and the closing phenylalanine or tryptophan.

J gene | V gene | CDR3 protein
TRBJ2-1 | TRBV5-1 | CASSTPSNEQFF
TRBJ2-1 | TRBV6-1 | CASSETYEQFF
TRBJ1-1 | TRBV5-1 | CASSYEAGGTEAFF
TRBJ2-7 | TRBV9 | CASSVGTGAAEQYF
TRBJ1-1 | TRBV25-1 | CASSPTTGGNTEAFF
TRBJ2-3 | TRBV12-1 | CASTRPPRRTTDTQYF
TRBJ2-5 | TRBV30 | CAWQLAGGLRETQYF
TRBJ2-7 | TRBV4-1 | CASSQLLTGQGYEQYF
TRBJ2-1 | TRBV18 | CASSPGGNEQFF
TRBJ2-1 | TRBV18 | CASSPPQGGSFSYNEQFF
TRBJ2-3 | TRBV6-6 | CASNSAGPYTDTQYF
TRBJ2-1 | TRBV5-1 | CASSPMVTRDHNEQFF
TRBJ2-2 | TRBV7-2 | CASSTRNTGELFF
TRBJ1-1 | TRBV6-5 | CASRTQGGDTEAFF
TRBJ2-7 | TRBV9 | CASSVGPRRGSHEQYF
TRBJ1-1 | TRBV11-2 | CASSLLSEAFF
TRBJ1-5 | TRBV19 | CASLQGMGNQPQHF
TRBJ2-3 | TRBV29-1 | CSVRPRHNTDTQYF